These 27 T cell receptor beta chains were sequenced from one sample in a study of T cells in women clearing cervical HPV infection. Generated by immunoSEQ multiplex PCR, the TCRdb table keeps only in-frame clones and is missing some. The sample's table shows 35,000 to 45,000 clones. Sequenced material: blood buffy coat. These receptors came from a woman aged 18-70 years with a cervical HPV16 infection that either progressed to CIN3+ or cleared (not recorded which).

Comments on this clone: The read falls 3 residues short of the CDR3 end, and the missing part is taken from the germline J gene. The chain uses TRBV30 and TRBJ2-3; possibly TRBD2 for D (6 bases). Trimming cost V 6 bases and J 4 bases, with 20 bases left between them. The germline CDR1 and CDR2 sequences are GTSNPN and SVGIG (reference sequence). This CDR3 spans 15 amino acids. CDR3 bases read: TGTGCCTGTGCCCGATCGGGGGTTTTAGCAGATACG. Amino acids: CACARSGVLADT. The CDR3, in full, reads CACARSGVLADTQYF.

A remark on this clone: The read comes to an end 3 residues before the CDR3 does, leaving the germline J gene to fill in the end. The rearrangement joins TRBV19 to TRBJ2-1; 7 nucleotides align to TRBD2. This CDR3 is 19 amino acids long. Germline CDR1 LNHDA, CDR2 SQIVND (reference sequence). J gave up 6 bases and V 0 bases, and 17 bases lay outside the gene matches. CDR3 sequence: CASSIDRGRGAGSGNEQFF. The CDR3 DNA, read in part, is TGTGCCAGTAGTATAGATAGAGGTCGGGGAGCGGGATCGGGCAATGAG.

About this clone: Read sequence stops 3 residues before the CDR3 end, and the germline J gene provides the missing end. The chain carries TRBV27 and TRBJ2-7, with 9 bases matching TRBD2. CDR3 length: 14 residues. Unmatched junction bases numbered 5, after V lost 4 bases and J lost 4 bases. Germline V gene lookup returns CDR1 MNHEY and CDR2 SMNVEV (reference sequence). CDR3 in amino acids: CASSWYSGSYEQYF. CDR3 bases read: TGTGCCAGCAGTTGGTATAGCGGGAGTTACGAG.

Comment on this clone: The read terminates 3 residues ahead of where the CDR3 ends, so the germline J gene completes it. The chain links TRBV7-2 to TRBJ2-3; D gene ambiguous. CDR3 length: 15 amino acids. CDR1 SGHTA and CDR2 FQGNSA come from the germline V gene. V was pared by 4 bases and J by 1 base, with 12 bases between. The sequenced part of the CDR3 DNA is TGTGCCAGCAGCTCCCCGACACCACGCACAGATACG. Protein product: CASSSPTPRTDT. The CDR3 as a whole reads CASSSPTPRTDTQYF.

Comments on this clone: The read stops 3 residues short of the end of the CDR3; the missing end is completed from the germline J gene. This chain links TRBV19 with TRBJ2-3; 13 bases fit TRBD2. Germline V CDR1 and CDR2: LNHDA, SQIVND (reference sequence). The CDR3 totals 17 residues. J lost 2 bases, V lost 2 bases, and 4 bases had no gene match. The sequenced CDR3 bases are TGTGCCAGTAGTATAAGGGGACTAGCGGGATTCACAGATACG. This gives the protein CASSIRGLAGFTDT. The whole CDR3 sequence reads CASSIRGLAGFTDTQYF.

In regard to this clone: The CDR3 extends 3 residues past the end of the read, so its final part is completed from the germline J gene. This sequence joins TRBV7-9 and TRBJ1-2; weak D call: TRBD1 (6 bases). The CDR3 runs 14 residues. Germline assignment: CDR1 SEHNR and CDR2 FQNEAQ (reference sequence). V gave up 7 bases and J gave up 0 bases, with 12 bases separating them. The CDR3 DNA, read in part, is TGTGCCAGCACCAGAGGGGGAACTAACTATGGC. Translated: CASTRGGTNYG. The full CDR3 protein is CASTRGGTNYGYTF.

About this clone: Read coverage stops 3 residues before the CDR3 terminus; the germline J gene supplies the remainder. The rearrangement links TRBV5-1 to TRBJ1-1; D gene unclear. The CDR3 spans 15 residues. Germline CDR1 and CDR2: SGHRS and YFSETQ. The V end lost 0 bases, the J end lost 6 bases, and 15 bases lay between the germline ends. The CDR3 sequence: CASSLAIGQNAEAFF. The DNA read from the CDR3 is TGCGCCAGCAGCTTGGCTATAGGGCAAAATGCTGAA.

Comment on this clone: The read terminates 3 residues ahead of where the CDR3 ends, so the germline J gene completes it. The V gene is TRBV30, the J gene TRBJ2-7; 8 nucleotides agree with TRBD1. CDR1 is GTSNPN and CDR2 is SVGIG in the germline V gene (reference sequence). The junction had 7 bases not matched to a gene; V was cut back by 3 bases and J by 0 bases. This CDR3 is built from 15 residues. The CDR3 sequence: CAWSRTGRNSYEQYF. The sequenced part of the CDR3 DNA is TGTGCCTGGAGCAGGACAGGGAGAAACTCCTACGAG.

Regarding this clone: The CDR3 goes on 3 residues after the read ends, and that part is filled in from the germline J gene. The chain is built from TRBV7-9 and TRBJ2-1; 10 positions agree with TRBD2. V lost 6 bases, J lost 4 bases, and 6 bases stayed unmatched. Looked up from germline, CDR1 is SEHNR and CDR2 is FQNEAQ (reference sequence). This CDR3 has 15 residues. The part of the CDR3 DNA that was read is TGTGCCAGCAGAACCTTAGCGGGAGGTTACAATGAG. Protein sequence: CASRTLAGGYNE. Given in full, the CDR3 is CASRTLAGGYNEQFF.

As regards this clone: The CDR3 end lies 3 residues beyond the end of the read and is filled in from the germline J gene. This chain connects TRBV19 to TRBJ1-2; D remains unclear. CDR3 length: 13 amino acids. Germline-derived CDR1 and CDR2 are LNHDA and SQIVND (reference sequence). The CDR3 loop is CASSIFLLADYTF. CDR3 DNA, as far as it was read: TGTGCCAGTAGTATTTTTCTTCTTGCAGAC.

Comment on this clone: With the read ending 3 residues before the CDR3 end, the germline J gene is used to fill in that end. J is TRBJ1-2 and V is TRBV7-2; 8 nucleotides align to TRBD1. The CDR3 is 15 residues long. Germline CDR1 SGHTA, CDR2 FQGNSA. V shed 2 bases, J shed 6 bases, and the junction held 8 bases outside the gene matches. Partial CDR3 DNA: TGTGCCAGCAGCTTAAATGGACAGGGTTACGATGGC. Protein: CASSLNGQGYDG. The complete CDR3 sequence is CASSLNGQGYDGYTF.

With regard to this clone: The sequence runs out 3 residues before the end of the CDR3; the remainder is reconstructed from the germline J gene. The chain joins TRBV7-3 to TRBJ2-2, with no clear D. From germline, CDR1 is SGHTA and CDR2 FQGTGA. The CDR3 length is 14 residues. The sequenced part of the CDR3 DNA is TGTGCCAGCAGCCTAAGGGTAGACAATTCACCG. Its protein product is CASSLRVDNSP. The entire CDR3 is CASSLRVDNSPLFF. Full variable domain (missing parts from reference TRBV7-3 and TRBJ2-2): GAGVSQTPSNKVTEKGKYVELRCDPISGHTALYWYRQSLGQGPEFLIYFQGTGAADDSGLPNDRFFAVRPEGSVSTLKIQRTERGDSAVYLCASSLRVDNSPLFFGEGSRLTVL.

In the case of this clone: Sequencing ends 3 residues short of the CDR3 end; the germline J gene provides the rest. The chain recombines TRBV7-9 with TRBJ1-4; possibly TRBD1 for D (6 bases). Deletions cut 5 bases from V and 4 bases from J, with 11 bases between. Germline CDR1 is SEHNR and CDR2 is FQNEAQ (reference sequence). The CDR3 runs 14 residues. The CDR3 sequence: CASSHDRINEKLFF. CDR3 bases read: TGTGCCAGCAGCCATGACAGGATTAATGAAAAA.

In the case of this clone: The read ends 3 residues early relative to the CDR3; the germline J gene fills the gap. This chain joins TRBV24-1 and TRBJ2-3; TRBD2 aligns across 7 bases. The CDR3 has 15 residues. V shed 7 bases and J 2 bases; nucleotides not matched to a gene: 8. Germline lookup yields CDR1 KGHDR and CDR2 SFDVKD. CDR3 amino acids: CATRGGDRPTDTQYF. CDR3 bases read: TGTGCCACCAGGGGGGGGGACCGCCCCACAGATACG.

As regards this clone: The missing CDR3 end, 3 residues past where the read stops, is filled in from the germline J gene. The chain uses TRBV7-8 and TRBJ1-6, with D possibly being TRBD1 (5 bases). Trimming stripped 5 bases from V and 2 bases from J, with 19 bases between. Germline V gene sequence: CDR1 SGHVS, CDR2 FQNEAQ. The CDR3 contains 18 residues. The CDR3 sequence is CASSPSRDAGTYNSPLHF. CDR3 DNA (partial): TGTGCCAGCAGCCCCTCCCGGGATGCAGGGACCTATAATTCACCC.

With respect to this clone: Coverage ceases 3 residues before the CDR3 finishes, and the germline J gene fills in the end. This rearrangement joins TRBV5-1 to TRBJ2-7, with a weak D call TRBD2 (6 bases). The V gene's germline CDR1 is SGHRS and CDR2 YFSETQ. The CDR3 is 13 amino acids. The ends were cut back, 4 bases at V and 3 bases at J, with 11 bases in the middle. CDR3 DNA, as far as it was read: TGCGCCAGCAGCGCGGGGTGGGGCTACGAG. Translated, it gives CASSAGWGYE. The CDR3 in full is CASSAGWGYEQYF.

As to this clone: The CDR3 end is not reached by the read, which stops 3 residues before it; the germline J gene fills it in. The chain is built from TRBV6-2 or TRBV6-3 and TRBJ1-2; D may be TRBD1 (5 bases). CDR1 MNHEY and CDR2 SVGEGT come from the germline V gene. The CDR3 runs 14 residues. CDR3 bases read: TGTGCCAGCAGACCCCACAGGAAGGTCTACGAC. As protein: CASRPHRKVYD. The CDR3 in full is CASRPHRKVYDYTF.

Worth noting for this clone: The observed sequence ends 3 residues before the CDR3 terminus, with the missing tail filled in from the germline J gene. The rearrangement joins TRBV5-1 to TRBJ2-4; a possible D gene is TRBD2 (6 bases). V was cut by 1 base and J by 4 bases, with 12 bases left in between. The CDR3 consists of 15 residues. Germline CDR1 and CDR2: SGHRS and YFSETQ. CDR3 region: CASSLYLEGKNIQYF. The sequenced CDR3 bases are TGCGCCAGCAGCTTGTATCTGGAGGGTAAAAACATT.

Points on this clone: The read comes to an end 3 residues before the CDR3 does, leaving the germline J gene to fill in the end. The V call is TRBV30, the J call TRBJ1-2; perhaps TRBD1 as D (5 bases). The germline V gene encodes CDR1 GTSNPN and CDR2 SVGIG (reference sequence). This CDR3 is 11 amino acids long. Trimming took 3 bases from V and 7 from J, leaving 9 bases between them. CDR3 sequence reads: CAWRRGAGYTF. The part of the CDR3 DNA that was read is TGTGCCTGGAGAAGGGGCGCTGGC.

About this clone: The DNA ends 3 residues before the CDR3 does, and the rest of the CDR3 is filled in from the germline J gene. The rearrangement links TRBV19 to TRBJ1-5, with D tentatively TRBD1 (6 bases). Germline V gene lookup returns CDR1 LNHDA and CDR2 SQIVND (reference sequence). This CDR3 is 14 amino acids long. Trimming stripped 1 base from V and 2 bases from J, with 6 bases between. The sequenced CDR3 bases are TGTGCCAGTAGTATAGGACAGGGCAATCAGCCC. Translating gives CASSIGQGNQP. The whole CDR3 reads CASSIGQGNQPQHF.

Remarks on this clone: The DNA ends 3 residues before the CDR3 does, and the rest of the CDR3 is filled in from the germline J gene. Other nucleotide sequences from this sample produce the same CDR3. The genes are TRBV28 and TRBJ1-1; D unresolved. V lost 6 bases and J lost 2, with 4 bases in between. The CDR3 extends over 11 amino acids. CDR1 is MDHEN, CDR2 SYDVKM, per germline. CDR3 sequence reads: CASSQNTEAFF. CDR3 DNA, as far as it was read: TGTGCCAGCAGCCAAAACACTGAA.

In the case of this clone: The read terminates 3 residues ahead of where the CDR3 ends, so the germline J gene completes it. V usage is TRBV19 and J usage is TRBJ2-7; 10 positions match TRBD2. This CDR3 region has 14 residues. Looked up from germline, CDR1 is LNHDA and CDR2 is SQIVND (reference sequence). Losses at the gene ends were 5 bases for V and 2 bases for J; bases not matched to a gene: 3. Incomplete CDR3 DNA: TGTGCCAGTAGTGCTAGCGGGAGAACCTACGAG. Translating gives CASSASGRTYE. The whole CDR3 sequence reads CASSASGRTYEQYF.

About this clone: The CDR3 extends 3 residues past the end of the read, so its final part is completed from the germline J gene. V is TRBV28 and J is TRBJ2-7, with TRBD2 matching over 7 bases. J gave up 2 bases and V 6 bases, and 7 bases lay outside the gene matches. The CDR3 contains 14 residues. CDR1 MDHEN and CDR2 SYDVKM come from the germline V gene. The CDR3 sequence is CASSVAGAAYEQYF. CDR3 DNA, as far as it was read: TGTGCCAGCAGCGTAGCGGGCGCCGCCTACGAG.

In the case of this clone: The sequence runs out 3 residues before the end of the CDR3; the remainder is reconstructed from the germline J gene. The chain carries TRBV23-1 and TRBJ2-1, with TRBD2 matching over 7 bases. TRBV23-1 is marked as an open reading frame, function uncertain. The CDR3 runs 18 residues. V was pared by 0 bases and J by 0 bases, with 8 bases of the junction left unmatched. The CDR3 sequence: CASSQSALADFSYNEQFF. The DNA read from the CDR3 is TGCGCCAGCAGTCAATCAGCGCTAGCGGACTTCTCCTACAATGAG.

With respect to this clone: The CDR3 end is not reached by the read, which stops 3 residues before it; the germline J gene fills it in. The rearrangement uses TRBV5-1 and TRBJ1-4; TRBD1 matches at 8 bases. The CDR3 has 15 amino acids. Per germline, CDR1 SGHRS and CDR2 YFSETQ. The trim removed 0 bases at V and 6 bases at J, leaving 4 bases unmatched. This CDR3 is CASSLEGQGHEKLFF. The covered CDR3 bases are TGCGCCAGCAGCTTGGAAGGACAGGGTCATGAAAAA.

Points on this clone: The read ends 3 residues shy of where the CDR3 ends; the end is completed using the germline J gene. V usage is TRBV30 and J usage is TRBJ1-3; the D is unclear. The CDR3 spans 12 residues. V was cut by 5 bases and J by 4 bases, with 9 bases left in between. The germline CDR1 and CDR2 sequences are GTSNPN and SVGIG (reference sequence). The part of the CDR3 DNA that was read is TGTGCCTGGGGCTCCTTCGGAAACACC. Translated: CAWGSFGNT. The entire CDR3 is CAWGSFGNTIYF.

The sequenced part of the CDR3 DNA is TGTGCCTGGAGTGTACAGGGCTTGTATCAGCCC. Its translation: CAWSVQGLYQP. The CDR3 in its entirety is CAWSVQGLYQPQHF. The chain employs TRBV30 and TRBJ1-5; D might be TRBD1 (6 bases). The missing CDR3 end, 3 residues past where the read stops, is filled in from the germline J gene. CDR1 GTSNPN and CDR2 SVGIG come from the germline V gene (reference sequence). The V end was cut by 0 bases, the J end by 5 bases, with 11 bases between. CDR3 length: 14 amino acids.